This T cell receptor beta chain was sequenced for a study of T cell responses to AZD1222 COVID-19 vaccine. Study-wide points: Dominant CD4 TCR responses targeted spike regions 160-218 and 743-854. Baseline serostatus was positive in only six AZD1222 recipients. It should be noted that donors were predominantly white British and more often female, and clonal diversity was possibly underestimated.

This clone has just a few counts. Its matching antigen is unknown. Generated by immunoSEQ multiplex PCR, the TCRdb table keeps only in-frame clones and is missing some. The table shows tens of thousands of clones, with about 88% occurring only once. The germline V gene has CDR1 MNHEY and CDR2 SMNVEV (reference sequence). The V gene end was trimmed by 6 bases and the J gene end by 4 bases; junction bases not matched to a gene: 11. There are 15 residues in the CDR3. The V gene is TRBV27, the J gene TRBJ1-2; 7 nucleotides agree with TRBD1. The sequences come from peripheral blood, collected on day 0 of AZD1222 vaccination. This receptor was taken from an adult in good health. The CDR3 is CASRAGTASFYGYTF. The CDR3 DNA reads TGTGCCAGCAGAGCCGGGACAGCCTCTTTCTATGGCTACACCTTC.